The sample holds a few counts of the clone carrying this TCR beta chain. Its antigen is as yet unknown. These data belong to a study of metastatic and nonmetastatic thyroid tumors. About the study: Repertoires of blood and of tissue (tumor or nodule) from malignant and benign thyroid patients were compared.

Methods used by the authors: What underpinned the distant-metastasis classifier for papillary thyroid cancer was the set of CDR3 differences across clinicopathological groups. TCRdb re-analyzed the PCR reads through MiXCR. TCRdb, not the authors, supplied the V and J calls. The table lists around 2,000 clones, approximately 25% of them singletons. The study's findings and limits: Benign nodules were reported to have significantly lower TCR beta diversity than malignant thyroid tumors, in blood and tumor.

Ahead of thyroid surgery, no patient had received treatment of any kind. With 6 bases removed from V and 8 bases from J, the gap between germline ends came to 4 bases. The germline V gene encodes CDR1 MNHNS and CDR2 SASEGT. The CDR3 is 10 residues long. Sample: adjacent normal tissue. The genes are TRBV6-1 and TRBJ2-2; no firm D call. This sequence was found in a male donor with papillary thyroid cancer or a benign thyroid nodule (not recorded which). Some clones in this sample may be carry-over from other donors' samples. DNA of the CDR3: TGTGCCAGCAGAATAGGGGAGCTGTTTTTT. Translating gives CASRIGELFF.